Listed below are T cell receptor beta chains from one sample, sequenced in a study of human versus mouse CDR3 diversity and MHC coevolution. TCRdb's table, derived via immunoSEQ multiplex PCR, lists solely in-frame clones and lacks some. The sample holds about 73,000 clones, 85% to 95% seen once. What was sequenced was naive CD4+ T cells from blood. The source of these receptors is a person aged 25-75 years in good health. Both conserved end residues are part of each CDR3. Each record gives: CDR3 length, D gene, J gene, clone size, V gene, CDR3 DNA, CDR3 protein. The D gene is left open where the match is weak. The size of a clone is reported for some rows only, either as once, few or many, or as a class for expanded clones.

cdr3_length: 13; d_call: NA; j_call: TRBJ2-3; clone_size: NA; v_call: TRBV6-1; cdr3_nt: TGTGCCAGCAGTGAAAACTCGCGGGATACGCAGTATTTT; cdr3_aa: CASSENSRDTQYF
cdr3_length: 14; d_call: NA; j_call: TRBJ2-3; clone_size: NA; v_call: TRBV9; cdr3_nt: TGTGCCAGCAGCTTGGGCCCAGAAGGAGATACGCAGTATTTT; cdr3_aa: CASSLGPEGDTQYF
cdr3_length: 15; d_call: TRBD1; j_call: TRBJ1-3; clone_size: few; v_call: TRBV28; cdr3_nt: TGTGCCAGCAGCTCGGACAGGGCCTCTGGAAACACCATATATTTT; cdr3_aa: CASSSDRASGNTIYF
cdr3_length: 14; d_call: TRBD2; j_call: TRBJ2-7; clone_size: NA; v_call: TRBV7-2; cdr3_nt: TGTGCCAGCAGCTTGACTAGCGGGGCTTACGAGCAGTACTTC; cdr3_aa: CASSLTSGAYEQYF
cdr3_length: 16; d_call: NA; j_call: TRBJ1-3; clone_size: few; v_call: TRBV7-2; cdr3_nt: TGTGCCAGCAGCTTAGCGGGGACAACCGCTGGAAACACCATATATTTT; cdr3_aa: CASSLAGTTAGNTIYF
cdr3_length: 16; d_call: TRBD1; j_call: TRBJ2-1; clone_size: NA; v_call: TRBV27; cdr3_nt: TGTGCCAGCAGTTCCGGACAGGGGGTCAACTACAATGAGCAGTTCTTC; cdr3_aa: CASSSGQGVNYNEQFF
cdr3_length: 14; d_call: NA; j_call: TRBJ1-5; clone_size: NA; v_call: TRBV7-2; cdr3_nt: TGTGCCAGCAGCTCAGGATCAGGCAATCAGCCCCAGCATTTT; cdr3_aa: CASSSGSGNQPQHF
cdr3_length: 14; d_call: TRBD2; j_call: TRBJ2-7; clone_size: NA; v_call: TRBV5-4; cdr3_nt: TGTGCCAGCAGCTTCTGGGGTCGGGAGGCGTTGCAGTACTTC; cdr3_aa: CASSFWGREALQYF
cdr3_length: 12; d_call: NA; j_call: TRBJ1-1; clone_size: NA; v_call: TRBV30; cdr3_nt: TGTGCCTGGAGGAGAGTGAACACTGAAGCTTTCTTT; cdr3_aa: CAWRRVNTEAFF
cdr3_length: 16; d_call: TRBD2; j_call: TRBJ2-2; clone_size: NA; v_call: TRBV5-4; cdr3_nt: TGTGCCAGCAGCTTGGGTCGGGGGGGGTCCACCGGGGAGCTGTTTTTT; cdr3_aa: CASSLGRGGSTGELFF
cdr3_length: 14; d_call: NA; j_call: TRBJ2-7; clone_size: NA; v_call: TRBV13; cdr3_nt: TGTGCCAGCAGCTTAACCCCGGGACTGGATGAGCAGTACTTC; cdr3_aa: CASSLTPGLDEQYF
cdr3_length: 14; d_call: NA; j_call: TRBJ1-1; clone_size: NA; v_call: TRBV5-4; cdr3_nt: TGTGCCAGCAGCCCCAGAGGGCAGCACACTGAAGCTTTCTTT; cdr3_aa: CASSPRGQHTEAFF
cdr3_length: 15; d_call: NA; j_call: TRBJ1-3; clone_size: NA; v_call: TRBV7-3; cdr3_nt: TGTGCCAGCAGCCTAACGACAGATTCTGGAAACACCATATATTTT; cdr3_aa: CASSLTTDSGNTIYF
cdr3_length: 13; d_call: NA; j_call: TRBJ1-5; clone_size: NA; v_call: TRBV5-6; cdr3_nt: TGTGCCAGCAGCTTAAAAGCGAATCAGCCCCAGCATTTT; cdr3_aa: CASSLKANQPQHF
cdr3_length: 14; d_call: TRBD1; j_call: TRBJ1-1; clone_size: NA; v_call: TRBV4-1; cdr3_nt: TGCGCCAGCAGCCAAGTTAAGGACAGGCGTGAAGCTTTCTTT; cdr3_aa: CASSQVKDRREAFF
cdr3_length: 10; d_call: NA; j_call: TRBJ1-4; clone_size: few; v_call: TRBV28; cdr3_nt: TGTGCCAGCAGTGCAGGGAAACTGTTTTTT; cdr3_aa: CASSAGKLFF
cdr3_length: 15; d_call: TRBD1; j_call: TRBJ1-5; clone_size: NA; v_call: TRBV4-1; cdr3_nt: TGCGCCAGCGGCGGTACGTGGGACAGAAATCAGCCCCAGCATTTT; cdr3_aa: CASGGTWDRNQPQHF
cdr3_length: 14; d_call: NA; j_call: TRBJ2-2; clone_size: NA; v_call: TRBV19; cdr3_nt: TGTGCCAGTAAGGTGGCTAGTAACACCGGGGAGCTGTTTTTT; cdr3_aa: CASKVASNTGELFF
cdr3_length: 16; d_call: TRBD1; j_call: TRBJ2-7; clone_size: NA; v_call: TRBV28; cdr3_nt: TGTGCCAGCAGTAGCTACAGGGGGCTTCCCGTATACGAGCAGTACTTC; cdr3_aa: CASSSYRGLPVYEQYF
cdr3_length: 14; d_call: NA; j_call: TRBJ2-7; clone_size: NA; v_call: TRBV6-6; cdr3_nt: TGTGCCAGCAGTTTACAGGGTACTCCCTACGAGCAGTACTTC; cdr3_aa: CASSLQGTPYEQYF
cdr3_length: 15; d_call: NA; j_call: TRBJ2-1; clone_size: NA; v_call: TRBV28; cdr3_nt: TGTGCCAGCAGCTCCTCTGATAGGGGTGGCAATGAGCAGTTCTTC; cdr3_aa: CASSSSDRGGNEQFF
cdr3_length: 15; d_call: NA; j_call: TRBJ1-2; clone_size: NA; v_call: TRBV11-1; cdr3_nt: TGTGCCAGCAGCTTACCAGGGTCGGGTCGGTATGGCTACACCTTC; cdr3_aa: CASSLPGSGRYGYTF
cdr3_length: 16; d_call: TRBD2; j_call: TRBJ2-1; clone_size: NA; v_call: TRBV9; cdr3_nt: TGTGCCAGCAGCCTCCGGGGACTAGCGGTCTACAATGAGCAGTTCTTC; cdr3_aa: CASSLRGLAVYNEQFF
cdr3_length: 13; d_call: TRBD2; j_call: TRBJ2-7; clone_size: NA; v_call: TRBV18; cdr3_nt: TGTGCCAGCACCAGCGGGGTGGCCTACGAGCAGTACTTC; cdr3_aa: CASTSGVAYEQYF
cdr3_length: 16; d_call: TRBD2; j_call: TRBJ2-1; clone_size: NA; v_call: TRBV7-7; cdr3_nt: TGTGCCAGCAGCTTACTAGCGGGGGCGGGTGTCGATGAGCAGTTCTTC; cdr3_aa: CASSLLAGAGVDEQFF
cdr3_length: 11; d_call: NA; j_call: TRBJ2-1; clone_size: NA; v_call: TRBV7-9; cdr3_nt: TGTGCCAGCAGCGAGGGGGATGAGCAGTTCTTC; cdr3_aa: CASSEGDEQFF
cdr3_length: 14; d_call: NA; j_call: TRBJ2-1; clone_size: NA; v_call: TRBV9; cdr3_nt: TGTGCCAGCAGCCTTCGGACAGATTACAATGAGCAGTTCTTC; cdr3_aa: CASSLRTDYNEQFF
cdr3_length: 12; d_call: TRBD1; j_call: TRBJ1-2; clone_size: once; v_call: TRBV25-1; cdr3_nt: TGTGCCAGCAGTGCAGGGGGCGGTGGCTACACCTTC; cdr3_aa: CASSAGGGGYTF
cdr3_length: 16; d_call: NA; j_call: TRBJ2-7; clone_size: NA; v_call: TRBV11-2; cdr3_nt: TGTGCCAGCAGCTTAGATGGAGACAGCAGCTCCTACGAGCAGTACTTC; cdr3_aa: CASSLDGDSSSYEQYF
cdr3_length: 15; d_call: NA; j_call: TRBJ2-3; clone_size: NA; v_call: TRBV6-5; cdr3_nt: TGTGCCAGCAGTTTCGCTGATTGGGCAACAGATACGCAGTATTTT; cdr3_aa: CASSFADWATDTQYF
cdr3_length: 14; d_call: TRBD2; j_call: TRBJ2-1; clone_size: NA; v_call: TRBV28; cdr3_nt: TGTGCCAGCAGTTTGGCGGGGGGGCTCCGTGAGCAGTTCTTC; cdr3_aa: CASSLAGGLREQFF
cdr3_length: 16; d_call: TRBD2; j_call: TRBJ2-3; clone_size: NA; v_call: TRBV5-1; cdr3_nt: TGCGCCAGCAGCTGGTCCCTCGCGGGGGGAACAGATACGCAGTATTTT; cdr3_aa: CASSWSLAGGTDTQYF
cdr3_length: 15; d_call: NA; j_call: TRBJ1-1; clone_size: once; v_call: TRBV6-1; cdr3_nt: TGTGCCAGCAGTGGTCCGACACCCGTGAACACTGAAGCTTTCTTT; cdr3_aa: CASSGPTPVNTEAFF
cdr3_length: 15; d_call: NA; j_call: TRBJ2-7; clone_size: NA; v_call: TRBV27; cdr3_nt: TGTGCCAGCAGTTCGCCCGGGGCAGGGGTTTACGAGCAGTACTTC; cdr3_aa: CASSSPGAGVYEQYF
cdr3_length: 12; d_call: NA; j_call: TRBJ1-3; clone_size: NA; v_call: TRBV5-1; cdr3_nt: TGCGCCAGCAGCGAGCCCGGAAACACCATATATTTT; cdr3_aa: CASSEPGNTIYF
cdr3_length: 14; d_call: TRBD2; j_call: TRBJ2-1; clone_size: NA; v_call: TRBV5-6; cdr3_nt: TGTGCCAGCAGCTTGGGGCCGACTAGCGGGGAGCAGTTCTTC; cdr3_aa: CASSLGPTSGEQFF
cdr3_length: 16; d_call: TRBD2; j_call: TRBJ2-1; clone_size: NA; v_call: TRBV19; cdr3_nt: TGTGCCAGTAAAATTGGACTAGCGGGCCGAGTAACTGAGCAGTTCTTC; cdr3_aa: CASKIGLAGRVTEQFF
cdr3_length: 13; d_call: NA; j_call: TRBJ1-3; clone_size: NA; v_call: TRBV30; cdr3_nt: TGTGCCTGGACCCCAGGGACTGGAAACACCATATATTTT; cdr3_aa: CAWTPGTGNTIYF
cdr3_length: 14; d_call: TRBD2; j_call: TRBJ2-1; clone_size: NA; v_call: TRBV6-6; cdr3_nt: TGTGCCAGCGGCGGGGGTATTTCCTACAATGAGCAGTTCTTC; cdr3_aa: CASGGGISYNEQFF
cdr3_length: 16; d_call: NA; j_call: TRBJ2-3; clone_size: NA; v_call: TRBV9; cdr3_nt: TGTGCCAGCAGCGTGTTGGTCGGGGTGGGCACAGATACGCAGTATTTT; cdr3_aa: CASSVLVGVGTDTQYF
cdr3_length: 13; d_call: NA; j_call: TRBJ2-3; clone_size: NA; v_call: TRBV5-1; cdr3_nt: TGCGCCAGCAGCTTGGCCATGTCAGATACGCAGTATTTT; cdr3_aa: CASSLAMSDTQYF
cdr3_length: 14; d_call: TRBD1; j_call: TRBJ1-4; clone_size: NA; v_call: TRBV7-9; cdr3_nt: TGTGCCAGCAGGGCCGGACAGGGCGGTGAAAAACTGTTTTTT; cdr3_aa: CASRAGQGGEKLFF
cdr3_length: 13; d_call: TRBD1; j_call: TRBJ2-5; clone_size: NA; v_call: TRBV12-5; cdr3_nt: TGTGCTAGTGGCCCTGACAGGGTAGAGACCCAGTACTTC; cdr3_aa: CASGPDRVETQYF
cdr3_length: 22; d_call: NA; j_call: TRBJ2-7; clone_size: NA; v_call: TRBV21-1; cdr3_nt: TGTGCCAGCAGCAAACTAGCCCGGGCGAGAGGGGGCCGGGGCAAAGTCACCTACGAGCAGTACTTC; cdr3_aa: CASSKLARARGGRGKVTYEQYF
cdr3_length: 17; d_call: TRBD2; j_call: TRBJ2-3; clone_size: NA; v_call: TRBV5-4; cdr3_nt: TGTGCCAGCAGCTCCCCCGGGGGACTAGTGGTTGTCGATACGCAGTATTTT; cdr3_aa: CASSSPGGLVVVDTQYF
cdr3_length: 19; d_call: TRBD2; j_call: TRBJ2-2; clone_size: NA; v_call: TRBV7-7; cdr3_nt: TGTGCCAGCAGCTTAGAGCGTCCTAGCGGGAGTGGAGGCACCGGGGAGCTGTTTTTT; cdr3_aa: CASSLERPSGSGGTGELFF
cdr3_length: 14; d_call: TRBD2; j_call: TRBJ2-2; clone_size: NA; v_call: TRBV5-4; cdr3_nt: TGTGCCAGCAGCCAGGGGACTAGCGGCGGGGAGCTGTTTTTT; cdr3_aa: CASSQGTSGGELFF
cdr3_length: 12; d_call: NA; j_call: TRBJ1-5; clone_size: once; v_call: TRBV2; cdr3_nt: TGTGCCAGCCGGGACAATAATCAGCCCCAGCATTTT; cdr3_aa: CASRDNNQPQHF
cdr3_length: 16; d_call: TRBD1; j_call: TRBJ1-2; clone_size: NA; v_call: TRBV28; cdr3_nt: TGTGCCAGCAGCCACCTCCCCGGACAGGAGGGATATGGCTACACCTTC; cdr3_aa: CASSHLPGQEGYGYTF
cdr3_length: 13; d_call: TRBD2; j_call: TRBJ2-1; clone_size: NA; v_call: TRBV7-8; cdr3_nt: TGTGCCAGCAGCTTGGGACTAGGCAATGAGCAGTTCTTC; cdr3_aa: CASSLGLGNEQFF
cdr3_length: 17; d_call: TRBD1; j_call: TRBJ2-6; clone_size: NA; v_call: TRBV9; cdr3_nt: TGTGCCAGCAGCAAGGGACAGGGTCCTACCGGGGCCAACGTCCTGACTTTC; cdr3_aa: CASSKGQGPTGANVLTF
cdr3_length: 12; d_call: TRBD1; j_call: TRBJ1-5; clone_size: few; v_call: TRBV10-3; cdr3_nt: TGTGCCACAGGACAGGGCAATCAGCCCCAGCATTTT; cdr3_aa: CATGQGNQPQHF
cdr3_length: 13; d_call: TRBD1; j_call: TRBJ1-2; clone_size: NA; v_call: TRBV30; cdr3_nt: TGTGCCTGTAGCGGACAGGGCCACTATGGCTACACCTTC; cdr3_aa: CACSGQGHYGYTF
cdr3_length: 15; d_call: NA; j_call: TRBJ2-5; clone_size: NA; v_call: TRBV2; cdr3_nt: TGTGCCAGCAGTCCCCTAGGCGGAGGGGGCGAGACCCAGTACTTC; cdr3_aa: CASSPLGGGGETQYF
cdr3_length: 13; d_call: NA; j_call: TRBJ1-1; clone_size: NA; v_call: TRBV6-1; cdr3_nt: TGTGCCAGCAGTCCGTTGGACAGATCGGAAGCTTTCTTT; cdr3_aa: CASSPLDRSEAFF
cdr3_length: 14; d_call: TRBD1; j_call: TRBJ2-3; clone_size: NA; v_call: TRBV5-1; cdr3_nt: TGCGCCAGCAGCCCCGGGACAGCGGCAGATACGCAGTATTTT; cdr3_aa: CASSPGTAADTQYF
cdr3_length: 14; d_call: TRBD2; j_call: TRBJ2-1; clone_size: NA; v_call: TRBV30; cdr3_nt: TGTGCCTGGAGGCCGGGAGGGGGGGCCAATGAGCAGTTCTTC; cdr3_aa: CAWRPGGGANEQFF